This T cell receptor beta chain appears in the sequencing data of a study of T cell responses to AZD1222 COVID-19 vaccine. Study context: The study pooled second doses at about 4 or about 12 weeks.

Clones were read by immunoSEQ multiplex PCR, and TCRdb kept only the in-frame ones, dropping some. The data hold tens of thousands of clones, with around four fifths observed a single time. Germline lookup yields CDR1 WSHSY and CDR2 SAAADI. This CDR3 comprises 13 residues. The ends were cut back, 7 bases at V and 7 bases at J, with 17 bases in the middle. The input for sequencing was peripheral blood, taken on day 0 of AZD1222 vaccination. The receptor was derived from an adult in good health. The J gene is TRBJ2-7, the V gene TRBV10-2; D is perhaps TRBD2 (5 bases). CDR3 amino acids: CASTGLQRGEQYF. CDR3 bases: TGCGCCAGCACAGGACTCCAGCGCGGGGAGCAGTACTTC.